This entry lists 14 T cell receptor beta chains sequenced from one sample in a study of blood T cells in healthy people across ages. With a J-beta primer mix and a sample-barcoded 5' primer, a second PCR ran about 7 to 12 cycles. TCRdb re-analysed the 5' RACE reads in MiXCR, keeping a single row per CDR3 protein. Of some 1,000,000 distinct CDR3 sequences detected, around 27% appear once; the ten largest clones hold around 0.75%. The sample was also reused in another study, on T cells of mothers and their children.

The specimen sequenced was blood. The receptor source for this set is a girl aged 2 to 9 in good health.

The chain links TRBV4-3 to TRBJ1-2, with TRBD1 as a possible D gene (5 bases). The CDR3 is 13 amino acids. The V gene lost 4 bases and the J gene lost 4 bases, with 10 bases spanning the gap. Germline V gives CDR1 LGHNA, CDR2 YSLEER. CDR3 region: CASSPRQTYGYTF. DNA for the CDR3: TGCGCCAGCAGCCCTCGACAGACCTATGGCTACACCTTC.

The J gene is TRBJ2-7, the V gene TRBV6-6; D unresolved. Germline CDR1 is MNHNY and CDR2 is SVGAGI (reference sequence). The CDR3 loop spans 11 amino acids. Trimming removed 6 bases from V and 4 bases from J, with 7 bases in between. DNA for the CDR3: TGTGCCAGCAGGGGAATTTACGAGCAGTACTTC. Translated, it gives CASRGIYEQYF.

This clonotype has only a few counts. The chain recombines TRBV6-2 or TRBV6-3 with TRBJ2-5, with a tentative D call TRBD2 (5 bases). CDR1 is MNHEY and CDR2 is SVGEGT in the germline V gene. The CDR3 totals 13 residues. The V end lost 5 bases, the J end lost 4 bases, and 11 bases lay between the germline ends. CDR3 coding DNA: TGTGCCAGCAGTAGGAGGCCCCCAGAGACCCAGTACTTC. It encodes CASSRRPPETQYF.

The chain uses TRBV9 and TRBJ1-1; a weak D match, TRBD1 (5 bases). The length of the CDR3 is 14 residues. CDR1 is SGDLS, CDR2 YYNGEE, per germline. V was trimmed by 3 bases and J by 12 bases, leaving 21 bases between them. CDR3 nucleotides: TGTGCCAGCAGCGGAGAAGGCCTCCGGGGCGAGACTTTCTTT. The encoded protein is CASSGEGLRGETFF. The full variable domain, rest sourced from reference TRBV9 and TRBJ1-1, is DSGVTQTPKHLITATGQRVTLRCSPRSGDLSVYWYQQSLDQGLQFLIQYYNGEERAKGNILERFSAQQFPDLHSELNLSSLELGDSALYFCASSGEGLRGETFFGQGTRLTVV.

This clonotype has just a few counts. The chain combines TRBV6-6 with TRBJ2-7, with TRBD2 as a possible D gene (5 bases). Germline V CDR1 and CDR2: MNHNY, SVGAGI (reference sequence). With 0 bases removed from V and 3 bases from J, the gap between germline ends came to 12 bases. This CDR3 spans 15 amino acids. Here the CDR3 reads CASSYSARTLYEQYF. Written as DNA, the CDR3 is TGTGCCAGCAGTTACTCCGCCAGGACTCTCTACGAGCAGTACTTC.

The CDR3 sequence: CASNRGRAYEQFF. In DNA, the CDR3 is TGTGCCAGCAACCGAGGGAGGGCCTATGAGCAGTTCTTC. The gene calls are TRBV16 and TRBJ2-5; the match to TRBD2 covers 7 bases. The J call is in doubt because the DNA end fits TRBJ2-1 better. Per germline, CDR1 KGHSY and CDR2 FQNENV. The CDR3 has 13 amino acids.

V is TRBV4-3 and J is TRBJ2-7, with D hard to call. This CDR3 is 14 amino acids long. Trimming stripped 0 bases from V and 6 bases from J, with 12 bases between. Germline values: CDR1 LGHNA, CDR2 YSLEER. This CDR3 reads CASSQDRQMGEQYF. CDR3 DNA: TGCGCCAGCAGCCAAGATCGGCAAATGGGCGAGCAGTACTTC.

This clonotype was detected a few times. The chain couples TRBV28 to TRBJ2-1; possible D gene TRBD2, 7 bases. V dropped 10 bases and J dropped 0 bases, with 16 bases sitting between them. Germline V gene sequence: CDR1 MDHEN, CDR2 SYDVKM. This CDR3 contains 15 residues. The CDR3 protein is CATHGGGSSYNEQFF. The DNA for the CDR3 is TGTGCCACCCACGGGGGCGGGAGCTCCTACAATGAGCAGTTCTTC. The full variable domain, rest sourced from reference TRBV28 and TRBJ2-1, is DVKVTQSSRYLVKRTGEKVFLECVQDMDHENMFWYRQDPGLGLRLIYFSYDVKMKEKGDIPEGYSVSREKKERFSLILESASTNQTSMYLCATHGGGSSYNEQFFGPGTRLTVL.

A single count supports this clonotype. The V gene is TRBV29-1, the J gene TRBJ2-4, with D tentatively TRBD1 or TRBD2 (5 bases each). The CDR3 runs to 13 residues. Germline V gene data show CDR1 as SQVTM and CDR2 as ANQGSEA. The V end was cut by 4 bases, the J end by 3 bases, with 10 bases between. CDR3 sequence: CSVVAGSKNIQYF. The CDR3 nucleotides are TGCAGCGTTGTGGCAGGGAGCAAAAACATTCAGTACTTC. Using reference TRBV29-1 and TRBJ2-4 for the parts outside the CDR3, the full variable domain is SAVISQKPSRDICQRGTSLTIQCQVDSQVTMMFWYRQQPGQSLTLIATANQGSEATYESGFVIDKFPISRPNLTFSTLTVSNMSPEDSSIYLCSVVAGSKNIQYFGAGTRLSVL.

This clonotype was detected a few times. A much larger clone lies one base from this, so it may be a read error. V is TRBV9 and J is TRBJ2-5; 7 bases line up with TRBD1. The J call may be mistaken, given a closer DNA end match to TRBJ2-7. CDR1 and CDR2 from the germline V gene are SGDLS and YYNGEE. The CDR3 sequence is 15 residues long. CDR3 nucleotide sequence: TGTACCAGCAGCGTAGCCCTACAGGGGACCTACGAGCAGTACTTC. Its protein is CTSSVALQGTYEQYF.

This clonotype occurred once. The V call is TRBV7-9, the J call TRBJ2-7, with TRBD2 as a possible D gene (5 bases). This CDR3 contains 13 residues. In germline, CDR1 is SEHNR, CDR2 FQNEAQ (reference sequence). The V and J ends lost 3 bases and 7 bases respectively, with 13 bases between them. The CDR3 DNA reads TGTGCCAGCAGCTTCGGACTGATCGTGGAGCAGTACTTC. Translating gives CASSFGLIVEQYF.

This rearrangement joins TRBV4-1 to TRBJ2-3; TRBD2 agrees at 7 bases. CDR1 and CDR2 (germline): MGHRA, YSYEKL. V was clipped by 0 bases and J by 9 bases; unmatched bases: 3. This CDR3 spans 13 amino acids. CDR3 nucleotides: TGCGCCAGCAGCCAAGAGATACTAGCGACGCAGTATTTT. Its translation is CASSQEILATQYF.

This clonotype turned up a few times. The rearrangement joins TRBV5-1 to TRBJ1-2; TRBD1 matches 10 bases. The germline V gene encodes CDR1 SGHRS and CDR2 YFSETQ. The CDR3 sequence is 15 residues long. Trimming at V came to 4 bases and at J to 2 bases, leaving 5 bases not matched to a gene. CDR3 DNA: TGCGCCAGCAGCCTGTCGGGACAGGGGAACTATGGCTACACCTTC. Protein sequence: CASSLSGQGNYGYTF.

This clonotype has more than one count but fewer than ten. The chain couples TRBV29-1 to TRBJ1-1, with a tentative D call TRBD1 (5 bases). V was shortened by 3 bases and J by 5 bases, with 16 bases between the two germline ends. Germline loops: CDR1 SQVTM, CDR2 ANQGSEA. The CDR3 covers 14 residues. For the CDR3, the DNA is TGCAGCGTTGAGGAAAATGGGGGGAGGACTGAAGCTTTCTTT. Translation gives CSVEENGGRTEAFF.